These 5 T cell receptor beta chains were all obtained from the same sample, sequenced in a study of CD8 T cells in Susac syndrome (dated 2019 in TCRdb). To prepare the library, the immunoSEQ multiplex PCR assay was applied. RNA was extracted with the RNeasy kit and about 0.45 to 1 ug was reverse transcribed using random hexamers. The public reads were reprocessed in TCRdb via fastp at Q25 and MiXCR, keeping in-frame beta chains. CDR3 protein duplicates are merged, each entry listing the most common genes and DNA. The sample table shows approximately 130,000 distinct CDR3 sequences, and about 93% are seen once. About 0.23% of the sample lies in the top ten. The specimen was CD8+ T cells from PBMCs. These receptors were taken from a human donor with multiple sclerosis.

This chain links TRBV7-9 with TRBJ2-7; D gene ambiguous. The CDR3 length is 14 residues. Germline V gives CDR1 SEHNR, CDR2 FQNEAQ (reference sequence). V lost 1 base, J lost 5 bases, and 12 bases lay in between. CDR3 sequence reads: CASSLGGLIDEQYF. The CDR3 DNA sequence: TGTGCCAGCAGCTTAGGGGGTCTTATCGACGAGCAGTACTTC.

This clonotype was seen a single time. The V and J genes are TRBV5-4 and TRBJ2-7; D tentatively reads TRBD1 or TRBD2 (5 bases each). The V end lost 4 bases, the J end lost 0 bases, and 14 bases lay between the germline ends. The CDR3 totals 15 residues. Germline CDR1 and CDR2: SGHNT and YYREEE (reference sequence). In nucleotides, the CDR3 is TGTGCCAGCAGCCCTCGGGACGAACCCTCCTACGAGCAGTACTTC. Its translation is CASSPRDEPSYEQYF.

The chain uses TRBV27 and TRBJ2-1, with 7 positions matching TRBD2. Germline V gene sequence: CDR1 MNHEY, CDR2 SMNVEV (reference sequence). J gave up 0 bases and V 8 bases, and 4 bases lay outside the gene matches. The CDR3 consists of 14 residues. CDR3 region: CASGRGSSYNEQFF. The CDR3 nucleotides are TGTGCCAGCGGGCGGGGGAGCTCCTACAATGAGCAGTTCTTC.

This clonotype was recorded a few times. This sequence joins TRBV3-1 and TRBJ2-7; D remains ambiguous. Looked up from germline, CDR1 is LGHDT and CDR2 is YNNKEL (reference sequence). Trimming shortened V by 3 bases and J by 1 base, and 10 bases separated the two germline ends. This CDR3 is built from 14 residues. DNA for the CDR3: TGTGCCAGCAGCCAGGGCCCCGGGTCCTACGAGCAGTACTTC. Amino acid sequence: CASSQGPGSYEQYF.

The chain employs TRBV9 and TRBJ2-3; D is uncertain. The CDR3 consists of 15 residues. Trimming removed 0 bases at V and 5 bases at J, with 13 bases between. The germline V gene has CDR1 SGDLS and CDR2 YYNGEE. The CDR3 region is CASSVGTTGGDTQYF. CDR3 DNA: TGTGCCAGCAGCGTAGGTACCACCGGCGGAGATACGCAGTATTTT.